This T cell receptor (beta chain) was identified during a study of blood T cell repertoires in COVID-19. Germline CDR1 is MGHDK and CDR2 is SYGVNS. The V gene lost 1 base and the J gene lost 0 bases, with 10 bases spanning the gap. The CDR3 is made up of 16 amino acids. Measured with immunoSEQ multiplex PCR; TCRdb has only the in-frame clones, and not every one. The table includes 30,000 to 40,000 clones, around nine tenths detected once. This receptor was identified in a man in his 70s with acute or convalescent COVID-19. Material for sequencing was peripheral blood. The chain links TRBV25-1 to TRBJ2-1; D gene uncertain. The CDR3 here is CASSESNGGSYNEQFF. The CDR3, as DNA: TGTGCCAGCAGTGAATCGAACGGTGGCTCCTACAATGAGCAGTTCTTC.